This TCR beta chain was found in a study of human T cells and chemical hapten exposure. The overall study: Diphenylcyclopropenone doses were given weekly to the scalps of patients across the approximately 24-week study.

This clonotype was seen many times. Per the germline V gene, CDR1 is LGHDT and CDR2 is YNNKEL (reference sequence). The CDR3 runs 15 residues. V lost 2 bases, J lost 0 bases, and 10 bases lay in between. In the authors' workflow: The number of TCRs in each sample had a median of approximately 96,000 and spanned about 20,000 to 690,600. TCRdb ran MiXCR on the RACE reads and lists one entry per CDR3 protein. The V and J calls, along with clone size, are taken from TCRdb and not from the paper's own processing. The sample contains under 45,000 distinct CDR3 sequences, approximately 10% of which appear only once. The time point was: pre-sensitization, week 0. Treatment indicated: therapeutic diphenylcyclopropenone sensitization with weekly scalp DPC. Sequencing started from total RNA isolated from unfractionated whole blood. Phlebotomy was performed prior to application of every patch test.

V usage is TRBV3-1 and J usage is TRBJ2-5; D is unresolved. The specimen was whole blood, collected in connection with sensitization to the hapten diphenylcyclopropenone (DPC). The source is a middle-aged man with alopecia areata. Some clones in this sample may be carry-over from other donors' samples. This CDR3 is CASSQPSHYQETQYF. The CDR3 nucleotides are TGTGCCAGCAGCCAACCCAGCCACTACCAAGAGACCCAGTACTTC.